A single sample is the source of the 14 T cell receptor beta chains below, sequenced in a study of shared clonotypes between healthy human individuals. This table comes from immunoSEQ multiplex PCR, and its TCRdb copy is limited to in-frame clones, with some not included. The table has roughly 2.2 million clones, around 92% seen once; the top ten hold 0.37%. Sequencing was done on a sample of naive CD4+ T cells from PBMCs. The subset: CD45RA+ positively selected. The source of these receptors is a man aged 18 to 29 in good health. Some clones in this sample may be carry-over from other donors' samples.

The V gene is TRBV27, the J gene TRBJ2-7; 9 bases fit TRBD1. CDR1 MNHEY and CDR2 SMNVEV come from the germline V gene (reference sequence). The CDR3 sequence is 13 residues long. V gave up 6 bases and J gave up 2 bases; unmatched junction bases: 2. The CDR3, as DNA: TGTGCCAGCAGACGACAGGGGGCCTACGAGCAGTACTTC. Protein product: CASRRQGAYEQYF.

The chain combines TRBV25-1 with TRBJ2-7; 8 bases are shared with TRBD1. The V segment lost 6 bases and the J segment 5 bases; nucleotides outside the gene matches: 6. Germline V gene sequence: CDR1 MGHDK, CDR2 SYGVNS. The CDR3 has 13 residues. This CDR3 is CASSSGGMDEQYF. The CDR3 DNA reads TGTGCCAGCAGCTCAGGGGGCATGGACGAGCAGTACTTC.

J is TRBJ2-5 and V is TRBV9, with 15 bases fitting TRBD2. This CDR3 region has 17 residues. Per the germline V gene, CDR1 is SGDLS and CDR2 is YYNGEE. After removal of 4 bases from V and 6 bases from J, the junction contained 10 bases not matched to a gene. This CDR3 reads CASSPGLAGGNRQTQYF. CDR3 DNA: TGTGCCAGCAGCCCAGGACTAGCGGGAGGGAACCGTCAGACCCAGTACTTC.

Concerning this clone: This sample includes further DNA sequences coding for the same CDR3. The rearrangement uses TRBV7-9 and TRBJ2-3, with no clear D. The germline V and J ends were trimmed by 2 bases and 0 bases, with 6 bases remaining between them. The length of the CDR3 is 14 residues. Germline V gene lookup returns CDR1 SEHNR and CDR2 FQNEAQ (reference sequence). CDR3: CASSLSVSTDTQYF. In nucleotides, the CDR3 is TGTGCCAGCAGCTTAAGTGTGAGCACAGATACGCAGTATTTT.

This chain connects TRBV5-1 to TRBJ1-2; 7 nucleotides align to TRBD1. V trimming: 4 bases; J trimming: 5 bases; junction bases outside the gene matches: 11. Germline lookup yields CDR1 SGHRS and CDR2 YFSETQ. The CDR3 covers 15 residues. The CDR3 reads CASSVSPATGYGYTF. Here the CDR3 DNA reads TGCGCCAGCAGCGTATCCCCGGCGACAGGGTATGGCTACACCTTC.

On this clone: This sample also contains other DNA sequences that code for the same CDR3. The rearrangement uses TRBV10-3 and TRBJ1-1; D uncertain. The V gene lost 2 bases and the J gene lost 2 bases, with 3 bases spanning the gap. This CDR3 region has 12 residues. Germline V gene sequence: CDR1 ENHRY, CDR2 SYGVKD. CDR3 region: CAISEGNTEAFF. Written as DNA, the CDR3 is TGTGCCATCAGTGAGGGAAACACTGAAGCTTTCTTT.

This clone was seen only a few times. The CDR3 nucleotides are TGCAGTGGACAGCAAAACACTGAAGCTTTCTTT. Encoded protein: CSGQQNTEAFF. The V gene is TRBV29-1, the J gene TRBJ1-1; a weak D match, TRBD1 (6 bases). Germline CDR1 is SQVTM and CDR2 is ANQGSEA. CDR3 length: 11 amino acids.

This clone was counted between two and nine times. This chain uses TRBV19 with TRBJ1-1; 7 nucleotides line up with TRBD1. The CDR3 sequence is 12 residues long. The V gene's germline CDR1 is LNHDA and CDR2 SQIVND (reference sequence). The trim removed 4 bases at V and 7 bases at J, leaving 3 bases unmatched. The CDR3 spells CASSTRTGEAFF. In DNA form, the CDR3 reads TGTGCCAGTAGTACTAGGACAGGTGAAGCTTTCTTT.

The chain links TRBV28 to TRBJ2-1, with 7 positions matching TRBD2. V lost 7 bases, J lost 0 bases, and 9 bases stayed unmatched. The V gene's germline CDR1 is MDHEN and CDR2 SYDVKM. This CDR3 is 16 amino acids long. DNA of the CDR3: TGTGCCAGCACCTTCCGGGGGGTAGGCTCCTACAATGAGCAGTTCTTC. Its translation is CASTFRGVGSYNEQFF.

There are a few counts of this clone. Its ends do not fully match the called genes, so a read error is possible. V usage is TRBV5-5 and J usage is TRBJ1-3, with no clear D. The CDR3 runs 12 residues. Germline V lookup: CDR1 SGHKS, CDR2 YYEKEE (reference sequence). CDR3: CASSTNGNSIYF. The CDR3 DNA sequence: TGTGCCAGCAGCACTAACGGAAACAGCATATATTTT. Based on the CDR3 plus reference TRBV5-5 and TRBJ1-3, the full variable domain is DAGVTQSPTHLIKTRGQQVTLRCSPISGHKSVSWYQQVLGQGPQFIFQYYEKEERGRGNFPDRFSARQFPNYSSELNVNALLLGDSALYLCASSTNGNSIYFGEGSWLTVV.

V is TRBV5-6 and J is TRBJ2-3; no definite D call. The CDR3 has 16 residues. The ends were cut back, 4 bases at V and 1 base at J, with 16 bases in the middle. Looked up from germline, CDR1 is SGHDT and CDR2 is YYEEEE. The CDR3 region has the DNA TGTGCCAGCAGCACTACTATGACGGCGGGCACAGATACGCAGTATTTT. Amino acid sequence: CASSTTMTAGTDTQYF. Full variable domain (missing parts from reference TRBV5-6 and TRBJ2-3): DAGVTQSPTHLIKTRGQQVTLRCSPKSGHDTVSWYQQALGQGPQFIFQYYEEEERQRGNFPDRFSGHQFPNYSSELNVNALLLGDSALYLCASSTTMTAGTDTQYFGPGTRLTVL.

The chain has TRBV10-3 and TRBJ1-3, with D possibly TRBD1 on 6 matching bases. CDR1 and CDR2 from the germline V gene are ENHRY and SYGVKD. The CDR3 sequence is 15 residues long. The ends were cut back, 2 bases at V and 1 base at J, with 9 bases in the middle. CDR3 nucleotide sequence: TGTGCCATCAGTGAGGGACAGATTTCTGGAAACACCATATATTTT. This translates into CAISEGQISGNTIYF.

The rearrangement joins TRBV15 to TRBJ1-4; D unresolved. The germline V gene encodes CDR1 LNHNV and CDR2 YYDKDF (reference sequence). Trimming left V 1 base short and J 3 bases short, with 9 bases between. The CDR3 length is 15 residues. In nucleotides, the CDR3 is TGTGCCACCAGCAGAGGCACCAGGCCTAATGAAAAACTGTTTTTT. This codes for CATSRGTRPNEKLFF.

This clone is a singleton in its sample. V usage is TRBV5-1 and J usage is TRBJ2-2; weak D call: TRBD1 (5 bases). CDR3 length: 18 amino acids. V gave up 0 bases and J gave up 1 base, with 16 bases separating them. Germline lookup yields CDR1 SGHRS and CDR2 YFSETQ. The CDR3 protein is CASSLEGSSLRNTGELFF. Written as DNA, the CDR3 is TGCGCCAGCAGCTTGGAGGGGTCATCTCTCCGGAACACCGGGGAGCTGTTTTTT.